One T cell receptor beta chain is described in this entry. The antigen remains undetermined. Assay: immunoSEQ multiplex PCR; the TCRdb copy retains only in-frame clones and omits some. The sample shows more than 60,000 clones, approximately 90% of them seen only once. The data belong to a study of OX40 agonist ivuxolimab in advanced cancers. Study at large: Patients were dosed with the agonistic anti-OX40 (CD134) antibody ivuxolimab. Study results and limitations: Among the least clonally expanded were partial responders at 0.1-3.0 mg/kg. Certain nonresponders likewise exhibited a low normalized T-cell clonal expansion. CD8+ T cells averaged more expanded clones than CD4+.

V lost 3 bases to trimming and J lost 2 bases; unmatched junction nucleotides: 7. The V gene's germline CDR1 is MNHNS and CDR2 SASEGT. The CDR3 sequence is 15 residues long. The TCR sequence derives from an adult with an advanced solid tumor such as melanoma, head and neck, liver or kidney cancer. The chain is built from TRBV6-1 and TRBJ2-7, with TRBD1 identical over 7 bases. The specimen was CD4+ or CD8+ T cells sorted from blood, collected in a trial of the OX40 agonist ivuxolimab. The CDR3 DNA reads as TGTGCCAGCAGTGAGGGACAGAGCCAGACCTACGAGCAGTACTTC. It yields the protein CASSEGQSQTYEQYF.